This T cell receptor beta chain came from a study of immune evolution from preneoplasia to lung adenocarcinoma. CDR3 length: 15 residues. CDR1 and CDR2 from the germline V gene are KGHSH and LQKENI. V lost 3 bases to trimming and J lost 5 bases; unmatched junction nucleotides: 8. Whole-study results and caveats: Top clone share appeared to fall from AAH through AIS, MIA, adenocarcinoma.

On this clone: No antigen is known for it.

Generated by immunoSEQ multiplex PCR, the TCRdb table keeps only in-frame clones and is missing some. The table shows under 5,000 clones, with more than 80% occurring only once. Each case's diagnosis was confirmed by two pathologists on H&E. The rearrangement links TRBV18 to TRBJ2-7; TRBD2 agrees at 9 bases. This TCR derives from a donor older than 65 with lung adenocarcinoma. The sample taken for sequencing was FFPE minimally invasive lung adenocarcinoma tissue. CDR3 protein: CASSPLAGGFHEQYF. In nucleotides, the CDR3 is TGTGCCAGCTCACCCTTGGCGGGGGGGTTCCACGAGCAGTACTTC.